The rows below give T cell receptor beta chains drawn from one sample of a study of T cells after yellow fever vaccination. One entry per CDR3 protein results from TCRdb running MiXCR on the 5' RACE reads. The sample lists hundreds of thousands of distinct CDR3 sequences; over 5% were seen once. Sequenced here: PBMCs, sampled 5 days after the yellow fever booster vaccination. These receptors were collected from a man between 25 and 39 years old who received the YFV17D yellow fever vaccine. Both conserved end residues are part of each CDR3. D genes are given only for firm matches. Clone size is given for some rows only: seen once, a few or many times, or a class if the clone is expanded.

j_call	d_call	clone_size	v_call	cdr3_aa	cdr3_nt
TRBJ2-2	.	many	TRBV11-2	CASSPRLAGELFF	TGTGCCAGCAGCCCGAGGTTGGCCGGGGAGCTGTTTTTT
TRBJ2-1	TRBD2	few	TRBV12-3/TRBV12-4	CASSRTSGSRNEQFF	TGTGCCAGCAGCAGGACTAGCGGGAGTCGGAATGAGCAGTTCTTC
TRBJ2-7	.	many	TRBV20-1	CSARGPGAGHYEQYF	TGCAGTGCTAGAGGTCCGGGAGCCGGACACTACGAGCAGTACTTC
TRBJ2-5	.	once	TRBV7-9	CAISSQETQYF	TGTGCCATCAGTTCTCAAGAGACCCAGTACTTC
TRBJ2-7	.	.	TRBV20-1	CSCGQEQYF	TGCAGCTGCGGCCAGGAGCAGTACTTC
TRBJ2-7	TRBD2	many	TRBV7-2	CASSLLAGASYEQYF	TGTGCCAGCAGCTTACTAGCGGGAGCCTCCTACGAGCAGTACTTC
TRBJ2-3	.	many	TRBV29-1	CSVEAEPDTQYF	TGCAGCGTTGAAGCAGAACCAGATACGCAGTATTTT
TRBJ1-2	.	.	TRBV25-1	CASSEYYGDYGYTF	TGTGCCAGCAGTGAATATTACGGGGACTATGGCTACACCTTC
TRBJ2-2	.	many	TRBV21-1	CASSKALLGLTGELFF	TGTGCCAGCAGCAAAGCCCTCCTCGGGCTCACCGGGGAGCTGTTTTTT
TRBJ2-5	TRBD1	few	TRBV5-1	CASSTDRGRETQYF	TGCGCCAGCAGCACGGACAGGGGGCGAGAGACCCAGTACTTC
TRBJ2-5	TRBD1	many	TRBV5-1	CASKGQGAQETQYF	TGCGCCAGCAAGGGACAGGGAGCACAAGAGACCCAGTACTTC
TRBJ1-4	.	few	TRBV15	CATSRDSMQLNEKLFF	TGTGCCACCAGCAGAGATTCCATGCAGCTTAATGAAAAACTGTTTTTT
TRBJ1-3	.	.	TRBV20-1	CSARDSYDIRTAGNTIYF	TGCAGTGCTAGAGATTCCTATGATATTCGGACAGCTGGAAACACCATATATTTT
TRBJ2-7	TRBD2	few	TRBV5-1	CASSWRTSGYEQYF	TGCGCCAGCAGCTGGCGGACTAGCGGCTACGAGCAGTACTTC
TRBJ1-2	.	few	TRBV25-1	CASSERWPGGYTF	TGTGCCAGCAGTGAAAGGTGGCCGGGAGGCTACACCTTC
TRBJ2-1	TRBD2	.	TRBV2	CASSEAWTSGSEQFF	TGTGCCAGCAGTGAAGCGTGGACTAGCGGGAGTGAGCAGTTCTTC
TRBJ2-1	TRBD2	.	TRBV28	CASRLAGVGNEQFF	TGTGCCAGCAGACTAGCGGGAGTAGGTAATGAGCAGTTCTTC
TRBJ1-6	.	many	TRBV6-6	CASQEGGSPLHF	TGTGCCAGTCAAGAGGGTGGATCACCCCTCCACTTT
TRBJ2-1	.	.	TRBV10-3	CATRQSYNEQFF	TGTGCCACCCGGCAGTCGTACAATGAGCAGTTCTTC
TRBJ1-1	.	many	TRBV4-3	CASSQDGRPGEAFF	TGCGCCAGCAGCCAAGATGGCCGCCCGGGGGAAGCTTTCTTT
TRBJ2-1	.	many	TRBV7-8	CASSLREGVHNEQFF	TGTGCCAGCAGCCTAAGGGAGGGGGTTCACAATGAGCAGTTCTTC
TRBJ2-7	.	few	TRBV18	CASSPGRASSYEQYF	TGTGCCAGCTCACCTGGCAGGGCAAGTTCCTACGAGCAGTACTTC
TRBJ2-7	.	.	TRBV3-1	CASSQELSYEQYF	TGTGCCAGCAGCCAAGAGCTGAGCTACGAGCAGTACTTC
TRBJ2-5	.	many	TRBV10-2	CASSGRDSGEETQYF	TGCGCCAGCAGTGGGAGGGACAGTGGAGAAGAGACCCAGTACTTC
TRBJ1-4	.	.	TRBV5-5	CASSQQGAFNEKLFF	TGTGCCAGCAGCCAACAAGGTGCCTTTAATGAAAAACTGTTTTTT
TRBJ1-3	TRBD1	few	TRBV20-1	CSAAGTGGFGSGNTIYF	TGCAGTGCAGCCGGGACAGGGGGCTTTGGTTCTGGAAACACCATATATTTT
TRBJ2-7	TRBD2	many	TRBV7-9	CAWGGSSYEQYF	TGTGCCTGGGGGGGTAGCTCCTACGAGCAGTACTTC